Listed below are T cell receptor beta chains from one sample, sequenced in a study of cytotoxic CD8 clonotypes in ibrutinib-treated CLL. Data came from immunoSEQ multiplex PCR; TCRdb stores just in-frame clones and leaves some out. The sample shows approximately 80,000 clones, just over 85% of them seen only once. This specimen consisted of PBMCs, obtained before ibrutinib treatment. These TCRs come from a human donor with chronic lymphocytic leukemia. The conserved cysteine and the conserved F or W are not part of the CDR3 here. Rows give clone size only sometimes, using once, few, many, or a class for an expanded clone.

j_gene: TRBJ2-3; abundance: .; v_gene: TRBV30; CDR3aa: AWSDSFSQY
j_gene: TRBJ2-3; abundance: .; v_gene: TRBV6-4; CDR3aa: ASSPGLAGRDTQY
j_gene: TRBJ1-2; abundance: .; v_gene: TRBV6-5; CDR3aa: ASSSGEAGGYT
j_gene: TRBJ1-2; abundance: .; v_gene: TRBV11-2; CDR3aa: ASSLASSGDGGYT
j_gene: TRBJ2-2; abundance: .; v_gene: TRBV9; CDR3aa: ASSVPDNTGELF
j_gene: TRBJ2-7; abundance: .; v_gene: TRBV25-1; CDR3aa: ASRENQLAGEREQY
j_gene: TRBJ1-1; abundance: few; v_gene: TRBV19; CDR3aa: ASRTDRSSNTEAF
j_gene: TRBJ2-3; abundance: .; v_gene: TRBV19; CDR3aa: ASTGPVTDTQY
j_gene: TRBJ1-3; abundance: .; v_gene: TRBV12-5; CDR3aa: ASGSKGTGLGNTIY
j_gene: TRBJ2-7; abundance: .; v_gene: TRBV27; CDR3aa: ASSVGQGSYEQY
j_gene: TRBJ1-1; abundance: .; v_gene: TRBV27; CDR3aa: ASSLPGGTEAF
j_gene: TRBJ1-4; abundance: once; v_gene: TRBV9; CDR3aa: ASSVGTGYNEKLF
j_gene: TRBJ2-2; abundance: .; v_gene: TRBV9; CDR3aa: ASSGRDLTGELF
j_gene: TRBJ2-7; abundance: .; v_gene: TRBV5-6; CDR3aa: ASSWRGEQY
j_gene: TRBJ2-1; abundance: .; v_gene: TRBV4-2; CDR3aa: ASSHLPSGSYNEQF
j_gene: TRBJ2-7; abundance: .; v_gene: TRBV11-2; CDR3aa: ASSSKMNAIGEQY
j_gene: TRBJ1-2; abundance: .; v_gene: TRBV7-8; CDR3aa: ASSSLIPNSGYT
j_gene: TRBJ1-2; abundance: .; v_gene: TRBV7-9; CDR3aa: ASSTAGGDNYGYT
j_gene: TRBJ1-4; abundance: .; v_gene: TRBV19; CDR3aa: ASSILAGKLF
j_gene: TRBJ1-4; abundance: .; v_gene: TRBV5-8; CDR3aa: ASSLVQGKSTNEKLF
j_gene: TRBJ2-4; abundance: .; v_gene: TRBV10-3; CDR3aa: AISPGQGASKNIQY
j_gene: TRBJ2-3; abundance: .; v_gene: TRBV10-1; CDR3aa: ASRSTVAGGPGDTQY
j_gene: TRBJ1-2; abundance: .; v_gene: TRBV28; CDR3aa: AYYSAGGEGNLYGYT
j_gene: TRBJ2-5; abundance: .; v_gene: TRBV9; CDR3aa: ASSEQGEETQY
j_gene: TRBJ1-1; abundance: .; v_gene: TRBV6-5; CDR3aa: ASSYSGGRKDTEAF
j_gene: TRBJ2-1; abundance: .; v_gene: TRBV6-5; CDR3aa: ASSYSFQGANEQF
j_gene: TRBJ2-5; abundance: once; v_gene: TRBV29-1; CDR3aa: SVAGGRGRETQY
j_gene: TRBJ2-3; abundance: few; v_gene: TRBV15; CDR3aa: ATSPGSSSETDTQY
j_gene: TRBJ1-1; abundance: once; v_gene: TRBV6-5; CDR3aa: ASSYSENTEAF
j_gene: TRBJ2-7; abundance: once; v_gene: TRBV29-1; CDR3aa: SVDGVGGPYEQY
j_gene: TRBJ2-3; abundance: .; v_gene: TRBV4-1; CDR3aa: ASSPGQGTDTQY
j_gene: TRBJ1-1; abundance: .; v_gene: TRBV7-9; CDR3aa: ASSLNPAGNTEAF
j_gene: TRBJ2-2; abundance: .; v_gene: TRBV7-6; CDR3aa: ASSVPDPTAGELF
j_gene: TRBJ1-5; abundance: .; v_gene: TRBV28; CDR3aa: ASSLWGREQPQH
j_gene: TRBJ2-1; abundance: once; v_gene: TRBV5-1; CDR3aa: ASSLGRGDEQF
j_gene: TRBJ1-1; abundance: .; v_gene: TRBV5-4; CDR3aa: ASSLRMNTEAF
j_gene: TRBJ2-1; abundance: .; v_gene: TRBV11-2; CDR3aa: ASSGRDRGYNEQF
j_gene: TRBJ2-3; abundance: once; v_gene: TRBV7-2; CDR3aa: ASSSAGVTDTQY
j_gene: TRBJ1-3; abundance: .; v_gene: TRBV6-1; CDR3aa: ASSERDRSTGNTIY
j_gene: TRBJ2-2; abundance: .; v_gene: TRBV7-8; CDR3aa: ASSLSILEGVTGELF
j_gene: TRBJ2-7; abundance: .; v_gene: TRBV7-8; CDR3aa: ASQPGRSSYEQY